This T cell receptor beta chain stems from a study of PD-L1 blockade in urothelial cancer. Overall study context: Samples of blood were analyzed 3 weeks (second dose) and 6 weeks after treatment start. Each blood sample yielded a median of 141,255 T cells.

Germline values: CDR1 SGHRS, CDR2 YFSETQ. V lost 0 bases and J 1 base, leaving 10 bases between the germline ends. This CDR3 comprises 16 residues. Libraries were prepared by immunoSEQ multiplex PCR; TCRdb keeps only in-frame clonotypes and omits some of them. The sample carries 45,000 to 60,000 clones, around 82% recorded once. The TCR comes from a middle-aged man with urothelial cancer. The input for sequencing was PBMCs, taken around atezolizumab (anti-PD-L1) treatment. The chain joins TRBV5-1 to TRBJ2-2; weak D call: TRBD1 (6 bases). CDR3 in amino acids: CASSLEATGNTGELFF. CDR3 bases: TGCGCCAGCAGCTTGGAGGCGACAGGGAACACCGGGGAGCTGTTTTTT.